Shown below are 26 T cell receptor beta chains from a single sample sequenced in a study of shared clonotypes between healthy human individuals (dated by TCRdb to about 2020). The library was generated by the immunoSEQ multiplex PCR assay. TCRdb carries this immuneACCESS record with in-frame sequences only. Its versions omit some clonotypes, under half of them owing to an unresolved V gene in the studies checked, with the rest unexplained. Within this sample are about 100,000 clones, with about 70% of them counted one time only. Roughly 50% of the sample goes to the ten largest clones. The sequenced material came from memory CD8+ T cells sorted from blood. This specimen's cell subset or site label, per the study, means: CD45RO+ cells pooled with CCR7-negative TemRA cells. The receptors stem from a man aged 30 to 45 in good health.

In this sample, this clone turned up once. The gene calls are TRBV6-1 and TRBJ1-2; unclear D gene. The germline V gene encodes CDR1 MNHNS and CDR2 SASEGT. The length of the CDR3 is 15 residues. The V gene lost 0 bases and the J gene lost 5 bases, with 13 bases spanning the gap. The CDR3 reads CASSEALGSLYGYTF. The CDR3 region has the DNA TGTGCCAGCAGTGAAGCGTTGGGCTCGCTTTATGGCTACACCTTC.

The J gene is TRBJ2-3, the V gene TRBV7-9; D ambiguous. From germline, CDR1 is SEHNR and CDR2 FQNEAQ (reference sequence). V shed 3 bases and J shed 1 base, with 8 bases lying between them. CDR3 size: 14 residues. DNA for the CDR3: TGTGCCAGCAGCTTCGTTACACGCACAGATACGCAGTATTTT. Translating gives CASSFVTRTDTQYF.

The chain joins TRBV9 to TRBJ2-3; no reliable D call. The CDR3 runs to 12 residues. Germline V gene lookup returns CDR1 SGDLS and CDR2 YYNGEE. Trimming shortened V by 5 bases and J by 3 bases, and 7 bases separated the two germline ends. Here the CDR3 DNA reads TGTGCCAGCAGTAAAGGGACAGATACGCAGTATTTT. Translation: CASSKGTDTQYF.

The rearrangement uses TRBV6-1 and TRBJ2-1, with D possibly matching TRBD1 (6 bases). Germline V lookup: CDR1 MNHNS, CDR2 SASEGT. There are 19 residues in the CDR3. Trimming took 3 bases from V and 6 from J, leaving 27 bases between them. The CDR3 here is CASSDDGSHRDQAFNEQFF. Here the CDR3 DNA reads TGTGCCAGCAGTGATGATGGGTCCCACAGGGACCAGGCATTCAATGAGCAGTTCTTC.

The chain uses TRBV21-1 and TRBJ2-1; the table assigns TRBD1, which was not confirmed against the DNA. TRBV21-1 is labeled a pseudogene. This CDR3 comprises 16 residues. This chain's CDR3 is CASSKVLWGYRNEQFF. In DNA form, the CDR3 reads TGTGCCAGCAGCAAAGTGTTGTGGGGATACAGGAATGAGCAGTTCTTC.

The chain is built from TRBV7-3 and TRBJ1-3, with D possibly being TRBD1 (6 bases). The V end lost 1 base, the J end lost 4 bases, and 20 bases lay between the germline ends. The CDR3 contains 18 residues. Looked up from germline, CDR1 is SGHTA and CDR2 is FQGTGA. In DNA, the CDR3 is TGTGCCAGCAGCTTAAACGGGGGACATCCCACCGGGGGAAACACCATATATTTT. Its translation: CASSLNGGHPTGGNTIYF.

This clone was detected ten times or more. The chain carries TRBV6-5 and TRBJ1-5; 8 positions agree with TRBD1. In germline, CDR1 is MNHEY, CDR2 SVGAGI. After removal of 6 bases from V and 6 bases from J, the junction contained 7 bases not matched to a gene. The CDR3 is 14 residues long. In DNA, the CDR3 is TGTGCCAGCAGCCTCGGACAGGGCTCTCAGCCCCAGCATTTT. This sequence encodes CASSLGQGSQPQHF.

J is TRBJ2-3 and V is TRBV4-2; TRBD1 agrees at 8 bases. The trim removed 5 bases at V and 4 bases at J, leaving 8 bases unmatched. Germline assignment: CDR1 LGHNA and CDR2 YNFKEQ. The CDR3 is 15 amino acids. CDR3 in amino acids: CASSLNPTGADTQYF. DNA of the CDR3: TGTGCCAGCAGCTTGAACCCGACAGGGGCAGATACGCAGTATTTT.

The chain combines TRBV5-5 with TRBJ2-2; no firm D call. The CDR3 has 14 amino acids. V lost 3 bases, J lost 9 bases, and 15 bases lay in between. In germline, CDR1 is SGHKS, CDR2 YYEKEE (reference sequence). The CDR3 protein is CASSSDGNSRELFF. CDR3 nucleotides: TGTGCCAGCAGCTCGGACGGTAACTCCCGGGAGCTGTTTTTT.

The CDR3 DNA sequence: TGTGCCAGCAGCTTGAGACAGGGGGGTGAAGCTTTCTTT. Protein: CASSLRQGGEAFF. The J gene is TRBJ1-1, the V gene TRBV5-6; 9 bases are shared with TRBD1. The CDR3 extends over 13 amino acids. J was trimmed by 7 bases and V by 1 base; bases with no gene match: 2. Germline V CDR1 and CDR2: SGHDT, YYEEEE.

This chain uses TRBV29-1 with TRBJ2-1; the D gene is possibly TRBD2 (5 bases). The CDR3 loop spans 14 amino acids. The germline CDR1 and CDR2 sequences are SQVTM and ANQGSEA. The V end was cut by 4 bases, the J end by 3 bases, with 13 bases between. This CDR3 is CSVAVTGNYNEQFF. The DNA of the CDR3 is TGCAGCGTTGCTGTGACGGGAAACTACAATGAGCAGTTCTTC.

This chain connects TRBV6-5 to TRBJ1-2; D might be TRBD1 (5 bases). The CDR3 contains 14 residues. V was shortened by 4 bases and J by 2 bases, with 11 bases between the two germline ends. Germline V gene lookup returns CDR1 MNHEY and CDR2 SVGAGI. The DNA for the CDR3 is TGTGCCAGCAGTTCGAGGGGACTCAACTATGGCTACACCTTC. This gives the protein CASSSRGLNYGYTF.

The chain is built from TRBV9 and TRBJ2-5; D uncertain. Germline CDR1 and CDR2: SGDLS and YYNGEE. This CDR3 has 16 amino acids. V shed 0 bases and J shed 1 base, with 13 bases lying between them. As DNA, the CDR3 is TGTGCCAGCAGCGTAGGCGGCTTTTCCAGCCAAGAGACCCAGTACTTC. It encodes CASSVGGFSSQETQYF.

The gene calls are TRBV27 and TRBJ1-5; D gene uncertain. The CDR3 loop spans 13 amino acids. V dropped 3 bases and J dropped 7 bases, with 10 bases sitting between them. Germline loops: CDR1 MNHEY, CDR2 SMNVEV (reference sequence). This CDR3 reads CASSFASGQPQHF. The DNA of the CDR3 is TGTGCCAGCAGTTTCGCGAGCGGCCAGCCCCAGCATTTT.

In its sample, this clone was seen a few times. This chain links TRBV27 with TRBJ2-5, with a possible D match to TRBD2 (6 bases). Trimming removed 1 base from V and 1 base from J, with 13 bases in between. This CDR3 is 16 amino acids long. Germline V gene data show CDR1 as MNHEY and CDR2 as SMNVEV (reference sequence). Here the CDR3 reads CASSLLAGGIQETQYF. In nucleotides, the CDR3 is TGTGCCAGCAGTTTATTGGCTGGGGGGATCCAAGAGACCCAGTACTTC.

The rearrangement uses TRBV28 and TRBJ2-2, with no clear D. The CDR3 extends over 14 amino acids. Germline V gives CDR1 MDHEN, CDR2 SYDVKM. Trimming removed 5 bases at V and 9 bases at J, with 16 bases between. The CDR3 reads CASSPLEGHRELFF. CDR3 sequence (DNA): TGTGCCAGCAGTCCTCTTGAAGGGCATCGGGAGCTGTTTTTT.

The J gene is TRBJ2-1, the V gene TRBV11-2; D perhaps matches TRBD2 (5 bases). The CDR3 sequence is 14 residues long. Per the germline V gene, CDR1 is SGHAT and CDR2 is FQNNGV. The V and J ends lost 8 bases and 5 bases respectively, with 16 bases between them. The chain's CDR3 is CASAASGNHNEQFF. The CDR3 region has the DNA TGTGCCAGCGCTGCGTCGGGGAACCACAATGAGCAGTTCTTC.

This clone appeared once. This chain links TRBV15 with TRBJ2-1; 8 bases line up with TRBD2. Germline V lookup: CDR1 LNHNV, CDR2 YYDKDF (reference sequence). The CDR3 loop spans 13 amino acids. Trimming cost V 3 bases and J 8 bases; bases outside gene matches: 3. CDR3 sequence (DNA): TGTGCCACCAGCAGCGGGGGGGCCTATGAGCAGTTCTTC. Its protein product is CATSSGGAYEQFF.

There are a few counts of this clone. A much bigger clone sits one base away, suggesting this may be a read error. Other DNA sequences from this sample encode an identical CDR3 as well. The chain employs TRBV19 and TRBJ1-5, with D unclear. V lost 3 bases, J lost 0 bases, and 6 bases lay in between. The germline V gene has CDR1 LNHDA and CDR2 SQIVND (reference sequence). The CDR3 runs to 14 residues. The CDR3 sequence: CASSIGHSNQPQHF. The CDR3 DNA reads TGTGCCAGTAGTATTGGTCATAGCAATCAGCCCCAGCATTTT.

The chain has TRBV7-8 and TRBJ2-7; D ambiguous. The CDR3 has 13 amino acids. Trimming took 2 bases from V and 0 from J, leaving 5 bases between them. The germline gives CDR1 SGHVS, CDR2 FQNEAQ. CDR3 in amino acids: CASSLWVSYEQYF. The CDR3 DNA follows: TGTGCCAGCAGCTTATGGGTCTCCTACGAGCAGTACTTC. The variable domain in full, completed from reference TRBV7-8 and TRBJ2-7, reads GAGVSQSPRYKVAKRGQDVALRCDPISGHVSLFWYQQALGQGPEFLTYFQNEAQLDKSGLPSDRFFAERPEGSVSTLKIQRTQQEDSAVYLCASSLWVSYEQYFGPGTRLTVT.

This clone was counted a few times. The V and J genes are TRBV7-8 and TRBJ2-1; maybe TRBD2 (5 bases). The CDR3 contains 13 residues. Trimming pared 1 base from V and 5 bases from J, leaving 6 bases between. The germline V gene encodes CDR1 SGHVS and CDR2 FQNEAQ. The CDR3 DNA reads TGTGCCAGCAGCTTAGACGGGGACAATGAGCAGTTCTTC. This translates into CASSLDGDNEQFF.

V is TRBV7-8 and J is TRBJ2-2; TRBD2 aligns across 9 bases. The CDR3 length is 17 residues. Germline trimming cut 2 bases from V and 1 base from J; bases unmatched to any gene: 5. Germline V gene lookup returns CDR1 SGHVS and CDR2 FQNEAQ. CDR3 in DNA: TGTGCCAGCAGCTTACTAAGCGGGAGGAAGAACACCGGGGAGCTGTTTTTT. Translation gives CASSLLSGRKNTGELFF.

This clone was detected only once. This chain connects TRBV6-6 to TRBJ1-1; possible D gene TRBD1, 5 bases. The V end was cut by 4 bases, the J end by 8 bases, with 11 bases between. The CDR3 is 12 residues long. Germline V gene sequence: CDR1 MNHNY, CDR2 SVGAGI (reference sequence). CDR3 region: CASSFPGSEAFF. In DNA form, the CDR3 reads TGTGCCAGCAGTTTCCCAGGGAGCGAAGCTTTCTTT.

V gene TRBV7-9 combines with J gene TRBJ2-3; D gene uncertain. The CDR3 runs 16 residues. Germline CDR1 SEHNR, CDR2 FQNEAQ (reference sequence). V was shortened by 4 bases and J by 1 base, with 15 bases between the two germline ends. The CDR3 is CASSSSRRMGTDTQYF. CDR3 nucleotide sequence: TGTGCCAGCAGCTCCTCTAGGCGCATGGGCACAGATACGCAGTATTTT.

The chain is built from TRBV6-1 and TRBJ1-5, with 7 bases that match TRBD1. The CDR3 runs 16 residues. V was clipped by 3 bases and J by 11 bases; unmatched bases: 16. The germline CDR1 and CDR2 sequences are MNHNS and SASEGT. CDR3 loop: CASSDQTGYGQSAQHF. The CDR3 nucleotides read TGTGCCAGCAGTGACCAGACAGGGTATGGGCAATCAGCCCAGCATTTT.

V usage is TRBV5-5 and J usage is TRBJ2-4; TRBD2 aligns across 7 bases. Germline V gives CDR1 SGHKS, CDR2 YYEKEE (reference sequence). This CDR3 is 16 amino acids long. Trimming at V came to 3 bases and at J to 2 bases, leaving 8 bases not matched to a gene. The CDR3, as DNA: TGTGCCAGCAGCTCCGGGGAGGGACGAACCAAAAACATTCAGTACTTC. This encodes CASSSGEGRTKNIQYF.